This TCR beta chain was documented in a study of blood T cell repertoires in COVID-19. Trimming shortened V by 5 bases and J by 2 bases, and 13 bases separated the two germline ends. Germline CDR1 reads SGHAT; CDR2 reads FQNNGV. This CDR3 has 16 residues. Profiling relied on immunoSEQ multiplex PCR, and the TCRdb table lists in-frame clones only, not all of them. This sample has hundreds of thousands of clones, with about 83% found just once. The specimen sequenced was PBMCs or T cells enriched from blood (not recorded which). The V call is TRBV11-2, the J call TRBJ1-6; maybe TRBD1 (6 bases). The origin of this receptor is a woman between 40 and 50 years old who had been exposed to COVID-19. CDR3 in amino acids: CASSQTGDPYNSPLHF. The CDR3 coding sequence is TGTGCCAGCAGCCAGACAGGCGACCCCTATAATTCACCCCTCCACTTT.